The sequence of this T cell receptor (beta chain) was determined in a study of Ad26.COV2.S vaccination and SARS-CoV-2 variants. Study-level findings and limits: Recipients of either vaccine or placebo displayed similar breadth of non-spike TCRs. The authors reported substantial breadth in spike-specific CD8+ and CD4+ T cell responses after vaccination. While placebo recipients had lower spike-specific TCR breadth, vaccine recipients had more. Overall T cell responses may have been underestimated by the analyses of TCR breadth and depth.

Of note for this clone: The antigen is unknown.

The CDR3 loop spans 16 amino acids. Germline V lookup: CDR1 WNHNN, CDR2 SYGVQD (reference sequence). V shed 2 bases, J shed 0 bases, and the junction held 3 bases outside the gene matches. Clones were sequenced by immunoSEQ multiplex PCR, and TCRdb holds only the in-frame ones, with some missing. This sample carries 350,000 to 450,000 clones, 92% of them seen once, and the ten largest clones take 3.5% to 4.5%. The TCR comes from a human donor who had recovered from COVID-19. This chain links TRBV10-1 with TRBJ2-1, with 8 bases aligning to TRBD2. Sequenced here: peripheral blood, sampled after recovery from COVID-19. CDR3 protein: CASSERLALSYNEQFF. The CDR3 DNA is TGCGCCAGCAGTGAGAGACTAGCGCTCTCCTACAATGAGCAGTTCTTC.